The next 7 T cell receptor beta chains were all read from a single sample in a study of a mutant IDH1 vaccine in newly diagnosed glioma. The sample's time point: baseline, week 1 (first vaccination visit). The treatment: pre-vaccination baseline after standard-of-care therapy. The data were produced by immunoSEQ multiplex PCR, yet TCRdb's version contains in-frame clones alone and is incomplete. This table holds 20,000 to 25,000 clones, approximately 85% found once. Sample: PBMCs, taken from a glioma patient treated with radiotherapy, temozolomide or both. The source of these receptors is a man in his forties or fifties with glioma.

This chain links TRBV5-6 with TRBJ1-2; 8 bases are shared with TRBD1. CDR1 is SGHDT and CDR2 is YYEEEE in the germline V gene. With 3 bases clipped from V and 2 bases from J, the junction kept 9 bases outside the gene matches. The CDR3 extends over 16 amino acids. CDR3 region: CASSSGTGSLNYGYTF. The DNA of the CDR3 is TGTGCCAGCAGCTCCGGGACAGGATCTCTAAACTATGGCTACACCTTC.

This rearrangement joins TRBV30 to TRBJ1-2; D is unclear. This CDR3 spans 11 amino acids. V lost 1 base and J 4 bases, leaving 4 bases between the germline ends. CDR1 and CDR2 (germline): GTSNPN, SVGIG (reference sequence). DNA for the CDR3: TGTGCCTGGAGTGCTTTCTATGGCTACACCTTC. Translating gives CAWSAFYGYTF.

The chain recombines TRBV5-1 with TRBJ2-2; 14 bases are a match to TRBD2. V lost 6 bases and J lost 2; bases outside the gene matches: 6. The CDR3 covers 17 residues. The V gene's germline CDR1 is SGHRS and CDR2 YFSETQ. The CDR3 region is CASIPGTSGRNTGELFF. DNA for the CDR3: TGCGCCAGCATCCCCGGGACTAGCGGGAGAAACACCGGGGAGCTGTTTTTT.

The V and J genes are TRBV11-2 and TRBJ1-3; D uncertain. The CDR3 has 17 amino acids. Looked up from germline, CDR1 is SGHAT and CDR2 is FQNNGV. V lost 4 bases to trimming and J lost 0 bases, with 16 bases between them. DNA of the CDR3: TGTGCCAGCAGCTCCCTAGATGCCCGACACTCTGGAAACACCATATATTTT. This translates into CASSSLDARHSGNTIYF.

The chain joins TRBV5-4 to TRBJ2-5; possible D gene TRBD2, 7 bases. There are 18 residues in the CDR3. V lost 0 bases, J lost 1 base, and 19 bases lay in between. Germline values: CDR1 SGHNT, CDR2 YYREEE (reference sequence). The CDR3 nucleotides are TGTGCCAGCAGCTTGGCGCGGGGGCAGTCCTTCGGCCAAGAGACCCAGTACTTC. Translation: CASSLARGQSFGQETQYF.

By its share, this clone is medium-sized. The chain links TRBV2 to TRBJ2-6; TRBD2 might be the D (7 bases). V lost 7 bases and J 0 bases, leaving 16 bases between the germline ends. CDR1 is SNHLY, CDR2 FYNNEI, per germline. There are 17 residues in the CDR3. CDR3 nucleotides: TGTGCCAGCACTTCGGGGGGCAGCTCCTCTGGGGCCAACGTCCTGACTTTC. It codes for CASTSGGSSSGANVLTF.

The J gene is TRBJ2-7, the V gene TRBV7-2; possibly TRBD1 for D (6 bases). This CDR3 has 13 amino acids. Germline CDR1 and CDR2: SGHTA and FQGNSA. V was trimmed by 6 bases and J by 3 bases, leaving 12 bases between them. CDR3 bases: TGTGCCAGCAGACCCACAGGGTTCTACGAGCAGTACTTC. Translated: CASRPTGFYEQYF.